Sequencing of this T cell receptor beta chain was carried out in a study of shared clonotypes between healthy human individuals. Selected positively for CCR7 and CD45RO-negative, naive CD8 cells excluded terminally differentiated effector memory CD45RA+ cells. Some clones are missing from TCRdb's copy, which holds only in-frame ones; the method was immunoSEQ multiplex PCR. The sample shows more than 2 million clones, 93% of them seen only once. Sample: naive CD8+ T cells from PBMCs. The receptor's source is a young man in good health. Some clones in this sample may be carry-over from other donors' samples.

CDR3 nucleotides: TGTGCCATCAGTGAGTCAGAGGGGGCGAACACTGAAGCTTTCTTT. Protein sequence: CAISESEGANTEAFF. The chain uses TRBV10-3 and TRBJ1-1, with 7 bases matching TRBD1. CDR3 length equals 15 residues. Germline trimming cut 0 bases from V and 1 base from J; bases unmatched to any gene: 2. Germline-derived CDR1 and CDR2 are ENHRY and SYGVKD.